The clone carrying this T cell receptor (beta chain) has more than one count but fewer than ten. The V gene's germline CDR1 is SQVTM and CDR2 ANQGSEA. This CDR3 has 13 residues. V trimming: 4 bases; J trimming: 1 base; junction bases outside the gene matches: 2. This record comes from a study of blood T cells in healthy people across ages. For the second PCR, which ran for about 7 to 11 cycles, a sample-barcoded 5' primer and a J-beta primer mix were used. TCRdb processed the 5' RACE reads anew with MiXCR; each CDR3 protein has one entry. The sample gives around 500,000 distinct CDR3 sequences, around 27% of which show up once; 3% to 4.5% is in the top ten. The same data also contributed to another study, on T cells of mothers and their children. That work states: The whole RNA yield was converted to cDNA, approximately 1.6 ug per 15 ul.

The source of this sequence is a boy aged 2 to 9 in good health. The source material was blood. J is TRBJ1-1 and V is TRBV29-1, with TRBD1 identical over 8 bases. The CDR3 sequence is CSVVGQENTEAFF. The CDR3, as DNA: TGCAGCGTTGTGGGACAGGAGAACACTGAAGCTTTCTTT.